The T cell receptor (beta chain) under discussion was sequenced for a study of shared clonotypes between healthy human individuals. CD45RO-negative cells were positively selected for CCR7, leaving out terminally differentiated effector memory CD45RA+ cells. The table came from immunoSEQ multiplex PCR; TCRdb's copy has only in-frame clones and leaves some out. The sample holds about 820,000 clones; about 91% are singletons and the top ten take less than 25%. Germline V lookup: CDR1 SGDLS, CDR2 YYNGEE. The CDR3 length is 14 residues. The J segment lost 3 bases and the V segment lost 4 bases, leaving 3 bases of the junction unmatched.

The sample was naive CD8+ T cells sorted from blood. This TCR was sampled from a man between 25 and 39 years old in good health. The J gene is TRBJ1-2, the V gene TRBV9; 10 nucleotides align to TRBD1. The CDR3 DNA is TGTGCCAGCAGCAGGACAGGGGGTGACTATGGCTACACCTTC. Protein product: CASSRTGGDYGYTF.